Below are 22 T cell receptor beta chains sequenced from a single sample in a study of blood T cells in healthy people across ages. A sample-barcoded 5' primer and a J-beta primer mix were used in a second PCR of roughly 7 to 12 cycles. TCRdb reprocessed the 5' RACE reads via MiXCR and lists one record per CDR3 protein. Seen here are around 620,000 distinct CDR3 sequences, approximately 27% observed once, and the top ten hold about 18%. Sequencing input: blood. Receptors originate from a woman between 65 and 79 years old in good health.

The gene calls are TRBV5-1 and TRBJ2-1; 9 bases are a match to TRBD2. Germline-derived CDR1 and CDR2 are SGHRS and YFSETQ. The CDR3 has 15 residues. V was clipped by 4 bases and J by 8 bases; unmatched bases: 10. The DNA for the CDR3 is TGCGCCAGCAGCCACGGGACTAGCTCTTTGGATGAGCAGTTCTTC. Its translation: CASSHGTSSLDEQFF.

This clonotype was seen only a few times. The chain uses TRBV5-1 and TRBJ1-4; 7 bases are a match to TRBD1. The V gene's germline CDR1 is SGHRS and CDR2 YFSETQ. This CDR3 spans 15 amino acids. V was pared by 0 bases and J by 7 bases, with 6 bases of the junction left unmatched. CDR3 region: CASSLASGDSEKLFF. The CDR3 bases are TGCGCCAGCAGCTTGGCTTCGGGGGACAGTGAAAAACTGTTTTTT.

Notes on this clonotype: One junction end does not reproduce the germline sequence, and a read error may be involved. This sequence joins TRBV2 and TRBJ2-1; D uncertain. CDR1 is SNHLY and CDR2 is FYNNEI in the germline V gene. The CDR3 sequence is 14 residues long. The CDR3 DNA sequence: TGTGCCAACAGTGAATTGAGTATCTACAATGAGCAGTTCTTC. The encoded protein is CANSELSIYNEQFF.

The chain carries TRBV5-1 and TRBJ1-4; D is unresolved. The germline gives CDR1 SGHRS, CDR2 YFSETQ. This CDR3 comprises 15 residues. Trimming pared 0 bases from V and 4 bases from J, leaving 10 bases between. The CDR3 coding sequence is TGCGCCAGCAGCTTGGGTTGGGCAGTTAATGAAAAACTGTTTTTT. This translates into CASSLGWAVNEKLFF.

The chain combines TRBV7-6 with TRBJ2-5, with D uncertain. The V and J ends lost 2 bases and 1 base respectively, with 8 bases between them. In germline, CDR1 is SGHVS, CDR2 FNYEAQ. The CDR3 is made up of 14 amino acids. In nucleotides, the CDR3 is TGTGCCAGCAGCTTATTCGGTTTCCAAGAGACCCAGTACTTC. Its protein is CASSLFGFQETQYF.

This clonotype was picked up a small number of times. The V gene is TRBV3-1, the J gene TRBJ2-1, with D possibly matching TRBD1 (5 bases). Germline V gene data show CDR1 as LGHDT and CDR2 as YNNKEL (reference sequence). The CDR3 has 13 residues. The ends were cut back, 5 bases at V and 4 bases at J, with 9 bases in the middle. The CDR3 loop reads CASSSDSYNEQFF. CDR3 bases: TGTGCCAGCAGCTCCGACAGTTACAATGAGCAGTTCTTC.

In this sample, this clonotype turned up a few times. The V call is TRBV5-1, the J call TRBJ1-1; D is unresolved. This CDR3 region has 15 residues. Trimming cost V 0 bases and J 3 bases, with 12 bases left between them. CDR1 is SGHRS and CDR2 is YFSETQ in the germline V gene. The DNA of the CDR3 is TGCGCCAGCAGCTTGGCCTTGAGGTCTTACACTGAAGCTTTCTTT. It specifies CASSLALRSYTEAFF.

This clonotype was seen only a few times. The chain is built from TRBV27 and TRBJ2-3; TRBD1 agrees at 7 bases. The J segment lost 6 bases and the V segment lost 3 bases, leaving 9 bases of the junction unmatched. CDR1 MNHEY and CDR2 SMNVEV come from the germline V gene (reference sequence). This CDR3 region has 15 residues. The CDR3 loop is CASSLRTGLWDTQYF. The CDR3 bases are TGTGCCAGCAGTTTGCGGACAGGTCTTTGGGATACGCAGTATTTT.

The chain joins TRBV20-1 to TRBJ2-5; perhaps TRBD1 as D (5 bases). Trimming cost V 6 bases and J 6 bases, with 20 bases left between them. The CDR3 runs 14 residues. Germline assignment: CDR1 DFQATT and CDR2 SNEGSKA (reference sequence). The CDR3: CSAKSPRAGQTQYF. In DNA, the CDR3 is TGCAGTGCAAAGAGTCCCAGGGCAGGTCAGACCCAGTACTTC.

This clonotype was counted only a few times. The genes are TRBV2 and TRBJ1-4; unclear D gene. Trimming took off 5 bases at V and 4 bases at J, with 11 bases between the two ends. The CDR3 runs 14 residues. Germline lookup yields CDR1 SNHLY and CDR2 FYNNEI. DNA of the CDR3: TGTGCCAGCAGTCAAAGAATAAATAATGAAAAACTGTTTTTT. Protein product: CASSQRINNEKLFF.

The CDR3 DNA reads TGTGCTAGTGGTTTGGGGGCAGGGCACATGGAGACCCAGTACTTC. This sequence encodes CASGLGAGHMETQYF. J is TRBJ2-5 and V is TRBV12-5; TRBD1 might be the D (5 bases). Germline assignment: CDR1 LGHNT and CDR2 FRNRAP. The CDR3 sequence is 15 residues long. Trimming took 1 base from V and 5 from J, leaving 14 bases between them.

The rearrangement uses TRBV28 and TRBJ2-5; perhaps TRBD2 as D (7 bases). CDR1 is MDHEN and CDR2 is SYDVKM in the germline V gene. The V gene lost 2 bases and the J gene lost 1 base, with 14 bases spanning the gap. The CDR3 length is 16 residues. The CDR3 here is CASSLGGAGFQETQYF. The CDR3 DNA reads TGTGCCAGCAGTTTAGGGGGGGCGGGCTTCCAAGAGACCCAGTACTTC.

CDR3 in DNA: TGCAGTGCTCCGGCCCCGGTGACGACAGGGGGCTACGAGCAGTACTTC. Encoded protein: CSAPAPVTTGGYEQYF. The chain combines TRBV20-1 with TRBJ2-7; 9 nucleotides line up with TRBD1. CDR3 length: 16 amino acids. The germline V gene has CDR1 DFQATT and CDR2 SNEGSKA (reference sequence). After removal of 5 bases from V and 3 bases from J, the junction contained 14 bases not matched to a gene.

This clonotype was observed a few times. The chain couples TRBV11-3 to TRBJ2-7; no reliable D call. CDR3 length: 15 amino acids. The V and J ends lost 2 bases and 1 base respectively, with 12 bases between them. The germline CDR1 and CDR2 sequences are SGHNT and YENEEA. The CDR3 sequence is CASSLMVGWSYEQYF. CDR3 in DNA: TGTGCCAGCAGCTTAATGGTGGGGTGGTCCTACGAGCAGTACTTC.

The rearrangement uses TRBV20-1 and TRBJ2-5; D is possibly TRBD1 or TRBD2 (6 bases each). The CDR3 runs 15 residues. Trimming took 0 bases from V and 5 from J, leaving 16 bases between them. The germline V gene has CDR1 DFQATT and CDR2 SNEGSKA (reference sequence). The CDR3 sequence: CSARDSQGTGETQYF. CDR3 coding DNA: TGCAGTGCTAGAGATTCCCAGGGGACTGGCGAGACCCAGTACTTC.

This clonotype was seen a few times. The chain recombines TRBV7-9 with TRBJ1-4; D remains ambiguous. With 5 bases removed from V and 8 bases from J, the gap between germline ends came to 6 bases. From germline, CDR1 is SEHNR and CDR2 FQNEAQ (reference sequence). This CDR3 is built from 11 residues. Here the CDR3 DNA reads TGTGCCAGCAGCCAAACCGAAAAACTGTTTTTT. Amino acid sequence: CASSQTEKLFF. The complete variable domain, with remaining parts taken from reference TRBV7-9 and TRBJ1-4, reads DTGVSQNPRHKITKRGQNVTFRCDPISEHNRLYWYRQTLGQGPEFLTYFQNEAQLEKSRLLSDRFSAERPKGSFSTLEIQRTEQGDSAMYLCASSQTEKLFFGSGTQLSVL.

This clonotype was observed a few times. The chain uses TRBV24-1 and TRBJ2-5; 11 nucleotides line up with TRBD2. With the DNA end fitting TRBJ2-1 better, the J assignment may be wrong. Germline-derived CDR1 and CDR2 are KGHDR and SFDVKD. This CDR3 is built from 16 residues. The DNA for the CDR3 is TGTGCCACCAGTGATTCGGTAGCGGGGGGGTTTAATGAGCAGTTCTTC. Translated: CATSDSVAGGFNEQFF.

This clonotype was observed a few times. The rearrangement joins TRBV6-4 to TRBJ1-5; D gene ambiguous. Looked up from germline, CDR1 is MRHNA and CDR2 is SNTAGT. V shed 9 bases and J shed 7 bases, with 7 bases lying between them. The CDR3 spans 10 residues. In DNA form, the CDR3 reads TGTGCCAGGGTTTGCCAGCCCCAGCATTTT. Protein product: CARVCQPQHF.

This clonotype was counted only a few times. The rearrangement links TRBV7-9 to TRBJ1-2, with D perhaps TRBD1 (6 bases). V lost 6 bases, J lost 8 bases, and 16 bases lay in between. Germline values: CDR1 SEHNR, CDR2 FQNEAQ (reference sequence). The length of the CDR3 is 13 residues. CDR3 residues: CASSPRGGRGYTF. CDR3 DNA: TGTGCCAGCAGTCCTCGGGGGGGCAGGGGCTACACCTTC.

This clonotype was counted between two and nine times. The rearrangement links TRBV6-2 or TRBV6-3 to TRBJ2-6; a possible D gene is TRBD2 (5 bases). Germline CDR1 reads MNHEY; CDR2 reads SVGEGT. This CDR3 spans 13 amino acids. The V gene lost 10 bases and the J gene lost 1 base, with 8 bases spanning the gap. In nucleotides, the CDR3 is TGTGCCATCCGGGGATCTGGGGCCAACGTCCTGACTTTC. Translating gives CAIRGSGANVLTF.

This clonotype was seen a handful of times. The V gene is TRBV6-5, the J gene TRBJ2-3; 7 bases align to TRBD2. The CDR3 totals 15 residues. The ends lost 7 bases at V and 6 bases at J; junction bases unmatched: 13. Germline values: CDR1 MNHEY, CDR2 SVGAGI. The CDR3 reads CASKTSAYEGDTQYF. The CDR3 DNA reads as TGTGCCAGCAAAACTAGCGCCTATGAAGGCGATACGCAGTATTTT.

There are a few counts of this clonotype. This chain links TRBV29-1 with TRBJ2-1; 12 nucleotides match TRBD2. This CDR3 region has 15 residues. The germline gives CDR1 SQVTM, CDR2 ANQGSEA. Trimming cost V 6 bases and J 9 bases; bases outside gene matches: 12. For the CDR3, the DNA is TGCAGCGTCTCACCCCTAGCGGGGGGGCTAGGTGAGCAGTTCTTC. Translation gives CSVSPLAGGLGEQFF.